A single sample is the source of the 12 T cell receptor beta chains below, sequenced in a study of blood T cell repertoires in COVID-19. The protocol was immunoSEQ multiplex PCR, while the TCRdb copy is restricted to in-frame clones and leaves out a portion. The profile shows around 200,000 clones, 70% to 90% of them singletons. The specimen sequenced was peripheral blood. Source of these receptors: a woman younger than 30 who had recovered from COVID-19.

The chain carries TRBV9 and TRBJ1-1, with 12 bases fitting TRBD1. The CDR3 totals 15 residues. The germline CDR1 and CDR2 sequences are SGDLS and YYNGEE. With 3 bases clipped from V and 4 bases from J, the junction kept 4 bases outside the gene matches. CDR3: CASSAPGQGATEAFF. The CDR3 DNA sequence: TGTGCCAGCAGCGCCCCGGGACAGGGGGCCACTGAAGCTTTCTTT.

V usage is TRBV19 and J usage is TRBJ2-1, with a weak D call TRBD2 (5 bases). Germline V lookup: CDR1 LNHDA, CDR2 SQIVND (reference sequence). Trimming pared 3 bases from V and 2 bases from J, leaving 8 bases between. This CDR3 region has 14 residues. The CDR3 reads CASSISVAYNEQFF. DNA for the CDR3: TGTGCCAGTAGTATTAGCGTCGCCTACAATGAGCAGTTCTTC.

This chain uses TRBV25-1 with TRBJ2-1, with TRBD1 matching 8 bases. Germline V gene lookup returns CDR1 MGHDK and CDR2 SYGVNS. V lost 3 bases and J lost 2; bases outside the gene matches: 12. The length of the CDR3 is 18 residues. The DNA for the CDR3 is TGTGCCAGCAGTGACCCCGAGGCCGACAGGGGACCCTACAATGAGCAGTTCTTC. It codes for CASSDPEADRGPYNEQFF.

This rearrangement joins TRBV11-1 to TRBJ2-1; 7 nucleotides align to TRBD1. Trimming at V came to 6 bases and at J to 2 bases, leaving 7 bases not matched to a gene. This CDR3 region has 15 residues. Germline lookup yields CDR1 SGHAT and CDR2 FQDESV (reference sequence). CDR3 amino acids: CASRDRRTTYNEQFF. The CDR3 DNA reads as TGTGCCAGCAGGGACAGGCGCACGACCTACAATGAGCAGTTCTTC.

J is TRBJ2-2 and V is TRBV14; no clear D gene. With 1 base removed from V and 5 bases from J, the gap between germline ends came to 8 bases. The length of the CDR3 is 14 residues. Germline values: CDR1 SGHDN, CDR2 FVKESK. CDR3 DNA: TGTGCCAGCAGCCAAGTGTCTAGTACCGGGGAGCTGTTTTTT. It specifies CASSQVSSTGELFF. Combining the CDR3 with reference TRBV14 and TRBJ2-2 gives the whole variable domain EAGVTQFPSHSVIEKGQTVTLRCDPISGHDNLYWYRRVMGKEIKFLLHFVKESKQDESGMPNNRFLAERTGGTYSTLKVQPAELEDSGVYFCASSQVSSTGELFFGEGSRLTVL.

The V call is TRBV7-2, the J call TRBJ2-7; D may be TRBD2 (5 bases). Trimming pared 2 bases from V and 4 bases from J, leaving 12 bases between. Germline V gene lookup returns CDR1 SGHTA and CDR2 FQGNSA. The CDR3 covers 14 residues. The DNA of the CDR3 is TGTGCCAGCAGCTTAATCGGGGATCTATACGAGCAGTACTTC. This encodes CASSLIGDLYEQYF.

The CDR3: CASSQDSYEQYF. The CDR3 nucleotides are TGCGCCAGCAGCCAGGACAGCTACGAGCAGTACTTC. The rearrangement uses TRBV5-1 and TRBJ2-7; tentative D call: TRBD1 (6 bases). V was trimmed by 4 bases and J by 3 bases, leaving 8 bases between them. Germline V lookup: CDR1 SGHRS, CDR2 YFSETQ. The CDR3 loop spans 12 amino acids.

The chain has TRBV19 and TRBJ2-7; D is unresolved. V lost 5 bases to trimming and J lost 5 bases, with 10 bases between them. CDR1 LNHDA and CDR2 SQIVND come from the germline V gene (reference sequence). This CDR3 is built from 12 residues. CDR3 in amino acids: CASSWAFDEQYF. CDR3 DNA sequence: TGTGCCAGTAGTTGGGCGTTCGACGAGCAGTACTTC.

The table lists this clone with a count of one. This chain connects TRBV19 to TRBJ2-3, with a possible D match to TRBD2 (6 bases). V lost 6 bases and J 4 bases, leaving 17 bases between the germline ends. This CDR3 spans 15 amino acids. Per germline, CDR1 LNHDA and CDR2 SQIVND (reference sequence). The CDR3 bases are TGTGCCAGTAGGGTCAGGGCAGCGGGCGCAGATACGCAGTATTTT. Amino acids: CASRVRAAGADTQYF. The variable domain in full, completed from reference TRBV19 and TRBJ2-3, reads DGGITQSPKYLFRKEGQNVTLSCEQNLNHDAMYWYRQDPGQGLRLIYYSQIVNDFQKGDIAEGYSVSREKKESFPLTVTSAQKNPTAFYLCASRVRAAGADTQYFGPGTRLTVL.

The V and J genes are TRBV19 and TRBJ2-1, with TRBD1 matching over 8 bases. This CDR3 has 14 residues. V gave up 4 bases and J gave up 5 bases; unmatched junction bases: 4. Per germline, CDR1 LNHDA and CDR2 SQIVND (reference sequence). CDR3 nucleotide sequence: TGTGCCAGTAGTACAGGGGGCTTTAACAATGAGCAGTTCTTC. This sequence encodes CASSTGGFNNEQFF.

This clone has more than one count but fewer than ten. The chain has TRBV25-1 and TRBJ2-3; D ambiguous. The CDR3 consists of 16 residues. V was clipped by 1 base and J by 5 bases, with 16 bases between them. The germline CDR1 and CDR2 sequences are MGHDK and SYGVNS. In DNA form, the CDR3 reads TGTGCCAGCAGTGAATTGAGAACCGTAGTTGAAGATACGCAGTATTTT. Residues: CASSELRTVVEDTQYF.

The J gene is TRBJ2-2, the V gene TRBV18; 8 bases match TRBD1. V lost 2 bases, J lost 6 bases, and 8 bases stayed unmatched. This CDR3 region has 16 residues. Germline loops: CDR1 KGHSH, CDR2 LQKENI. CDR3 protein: CASSPRGQADAGELFF. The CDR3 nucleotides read TGTGCCAGCTCACCAAGGGGACAGGCTGACGCCGGGGAGCTGTTTTTT.